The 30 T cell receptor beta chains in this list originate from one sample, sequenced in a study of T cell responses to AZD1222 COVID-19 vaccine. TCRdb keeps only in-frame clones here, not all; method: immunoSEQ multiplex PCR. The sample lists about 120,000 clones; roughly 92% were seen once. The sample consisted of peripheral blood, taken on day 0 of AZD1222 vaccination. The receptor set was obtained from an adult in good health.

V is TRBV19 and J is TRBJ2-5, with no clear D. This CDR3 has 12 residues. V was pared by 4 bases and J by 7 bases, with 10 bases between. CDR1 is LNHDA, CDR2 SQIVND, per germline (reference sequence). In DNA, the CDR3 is TGTGCCAGTAGTACAATCCCAGGGACCCAGTACTTC. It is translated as CASSTIPGTQYF.

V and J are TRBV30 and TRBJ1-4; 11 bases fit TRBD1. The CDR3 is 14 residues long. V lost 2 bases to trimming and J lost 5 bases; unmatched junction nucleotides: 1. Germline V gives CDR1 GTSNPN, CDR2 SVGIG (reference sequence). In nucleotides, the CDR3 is TGTGCCTGGAGTCGGACAGGGGGCAATGAAAAACTGTTTTTT. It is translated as CAWSRTGGNEKLFF.

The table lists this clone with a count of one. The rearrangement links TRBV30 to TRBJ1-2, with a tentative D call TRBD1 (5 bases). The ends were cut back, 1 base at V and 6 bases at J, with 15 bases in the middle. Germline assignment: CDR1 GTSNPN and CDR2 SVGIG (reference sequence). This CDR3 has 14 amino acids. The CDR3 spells CAWSGTGFGDGYTF. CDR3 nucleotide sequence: TGTGCCTGGAGTGGTACAGGCTTTGGAGATGGCTACACCTTC.

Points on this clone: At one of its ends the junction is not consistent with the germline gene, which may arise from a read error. CDR3 nucleotides: TGTGCCAGCAGCGTAGGGTGGGACAGGGGAATCACTGAAGCTTTCTTT. The encoded protein is CASSVGWDRGITEAFF. The chain recombines TRBV13 with TRBJ1-1; 10 bases agree with TRBD1. The germline V gene encodes CDR1 PRHDT and CDR2 FYEKMQ (reference sequence). The CDR3 contains 16 residues.

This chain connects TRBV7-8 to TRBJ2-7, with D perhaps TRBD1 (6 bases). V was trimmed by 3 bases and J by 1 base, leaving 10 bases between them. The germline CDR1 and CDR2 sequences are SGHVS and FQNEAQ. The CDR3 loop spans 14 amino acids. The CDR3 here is CASSFAGTSYEQYF. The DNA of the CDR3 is TGTGCCAGCAGCTTCGCCGGGACATCCTACGAGCAGTACTTC. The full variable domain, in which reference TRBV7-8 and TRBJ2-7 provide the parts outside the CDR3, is GAGVSQSPRYKVAKRGQDVALRCDPISGHVSLFWYQQALGQGPEFLTYFQNEAQLDKSGLPSDRFFAERPEGSVSTLKIQRTQQEDSAVYLCASSFAGTSYEQYFGPGTRLTVT.

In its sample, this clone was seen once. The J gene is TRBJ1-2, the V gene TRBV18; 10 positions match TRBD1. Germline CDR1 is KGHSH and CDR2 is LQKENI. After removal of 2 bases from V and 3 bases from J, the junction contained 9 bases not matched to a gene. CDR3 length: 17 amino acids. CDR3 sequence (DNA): TGTGCCAGCTCACCAACTCTTGACAGGGGGCTGCACTATGGCTACACCTTC. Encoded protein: CASSPTLDRGLHYGYTF.

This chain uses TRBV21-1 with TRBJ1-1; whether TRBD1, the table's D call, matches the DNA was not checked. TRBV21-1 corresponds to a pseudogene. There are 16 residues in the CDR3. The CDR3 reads CASSEAGTGGHTEAFF. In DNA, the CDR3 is TGTGCCAGCAGCGAAGCGGGGACAGGGGGTCACACTGAAGCTTTCTTT.

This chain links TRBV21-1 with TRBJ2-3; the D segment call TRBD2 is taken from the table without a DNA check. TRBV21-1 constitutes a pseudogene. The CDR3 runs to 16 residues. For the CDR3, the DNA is TGTGCCAGCAACGGGACTAGCGGGGGGAGCACAGATACGCAGTATTTT. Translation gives CASNGTSGGSTDTQYF.

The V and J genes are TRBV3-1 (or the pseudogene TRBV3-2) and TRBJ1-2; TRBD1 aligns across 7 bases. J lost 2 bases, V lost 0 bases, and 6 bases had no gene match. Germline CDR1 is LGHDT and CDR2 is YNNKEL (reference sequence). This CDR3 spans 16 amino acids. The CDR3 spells CASSQDLRGGNYGYTF. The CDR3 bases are TGTGCCAGCAGCCAAGATCTCAGGGGGGGAAACTATGGCTACACCTTC.

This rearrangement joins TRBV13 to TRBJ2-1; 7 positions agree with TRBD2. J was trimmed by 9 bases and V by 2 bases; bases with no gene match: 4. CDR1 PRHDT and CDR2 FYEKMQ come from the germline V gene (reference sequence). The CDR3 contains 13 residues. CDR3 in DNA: TGTGCCAGCAGCTTAAGGCTAGCGGTTGAGCAGTTCTTC. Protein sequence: CASSLRLAVEQFF. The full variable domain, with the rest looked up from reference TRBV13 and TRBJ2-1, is AAGVIQSPRHLIKEKRETATLKCYPIPRHDTVYWYQQGPGQDPQFLISFYEKMQSDKGSIPDRFSAQQFSDYHSELNMSSLELGDSALYFCASSLRLAVEQFFGPGTRLTVL.

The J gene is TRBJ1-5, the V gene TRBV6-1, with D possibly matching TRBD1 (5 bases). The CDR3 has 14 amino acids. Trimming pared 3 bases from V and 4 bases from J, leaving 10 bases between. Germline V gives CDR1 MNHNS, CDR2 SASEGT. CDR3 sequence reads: CASSDQGTNQPQHF. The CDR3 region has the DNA TGTGCCAGCAGTGATCAGGGAACGAATCAGCCCCAGCATTTT.

The chain's CDR3 is CANQGPPRGSPLHF. CDR3 nucleotide sequence: TGTGCCAACCAGGGCCCGCCGCGCGGTTCACCCCTCCACTTT. The chain employs TRBV28 and TRBJ1-6; D is possibly TRBD1 (5 bases). The CDR3 contains 14 residues. Trimming left V 10 bases short and J 9 bases short, with 19 bases between. Germline assignment: CDR1 MDHEN and CDR2 SYDVKM. Drawing the rest from reference TRBV28 and TRBJ1-6, the complete variable domain is DVKVTQSSRYLVKRTGEKVFLECVQDMDHENMFWYRQDPGLGLRLIYFSYDVKMKEKGDIPEGYSVSREKKERFSLILESASTNQTSMYLCANQGPPRGSPLHFGNGTRLTVT.

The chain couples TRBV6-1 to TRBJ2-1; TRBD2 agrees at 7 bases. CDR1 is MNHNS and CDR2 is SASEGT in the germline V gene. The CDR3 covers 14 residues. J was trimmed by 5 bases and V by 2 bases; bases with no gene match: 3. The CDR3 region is CASSELGGDNEQFF. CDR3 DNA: TGTGCCAGCAGTGAACTGGGGGGGGACAATGAGCAGTTCTTC.

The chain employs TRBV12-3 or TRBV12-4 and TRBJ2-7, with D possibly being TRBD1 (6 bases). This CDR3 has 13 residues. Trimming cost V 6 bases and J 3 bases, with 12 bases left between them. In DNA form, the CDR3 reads TGTGCCAGCAGCCTACAGGGATTCTACGAGCAGTACTTC. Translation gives CASSLQGFYEQYF.

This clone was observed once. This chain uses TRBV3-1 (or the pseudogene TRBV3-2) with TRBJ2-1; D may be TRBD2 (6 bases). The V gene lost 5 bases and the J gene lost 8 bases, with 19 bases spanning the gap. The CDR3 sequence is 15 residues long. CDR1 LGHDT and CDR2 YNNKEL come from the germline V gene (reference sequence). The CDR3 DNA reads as TGTGCCAGCAGCGTGGCGGGGCCTTCTTACGATGAGCAGTTCTTC. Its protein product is CASSVAGPSYDEQFF.

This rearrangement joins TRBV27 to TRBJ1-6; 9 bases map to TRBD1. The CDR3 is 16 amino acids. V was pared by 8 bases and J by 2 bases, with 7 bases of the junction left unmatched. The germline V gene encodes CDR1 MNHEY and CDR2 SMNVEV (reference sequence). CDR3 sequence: CASGLGTGTYNSPLHF. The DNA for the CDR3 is TGTGCCAGCGGATTGGGGACAGGGACCTATAATTCACCCCTCCACTTT.

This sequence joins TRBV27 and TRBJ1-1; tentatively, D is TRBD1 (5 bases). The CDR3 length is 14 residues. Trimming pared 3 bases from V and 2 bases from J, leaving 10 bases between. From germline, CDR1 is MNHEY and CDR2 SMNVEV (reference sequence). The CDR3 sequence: CASSFHRSNTEAFF. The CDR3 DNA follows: TGTGCCAGCAGTTTTCACAGGTCAAACACTGAAGCTTTCTTT.

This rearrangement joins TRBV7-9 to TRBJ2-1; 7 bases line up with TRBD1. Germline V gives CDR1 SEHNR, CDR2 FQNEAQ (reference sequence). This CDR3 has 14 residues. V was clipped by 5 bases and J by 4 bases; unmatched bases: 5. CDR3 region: CASSIDREYNEQFF. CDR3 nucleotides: TGTGCCAGCAGCATTGACAGGGAGTACAATGAGCAGTTCTTC. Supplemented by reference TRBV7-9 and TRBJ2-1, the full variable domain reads DTGVSQNPRHKITKRGQNVTFRCDPISEHNRLYWYRQTLGQGPEFLTYFQNEAQLEKSRLLSDRFSAERPKGSFSTLEIQRTEQGDSAMYLCASSIDREYNEQFFGPGTRLTVL.

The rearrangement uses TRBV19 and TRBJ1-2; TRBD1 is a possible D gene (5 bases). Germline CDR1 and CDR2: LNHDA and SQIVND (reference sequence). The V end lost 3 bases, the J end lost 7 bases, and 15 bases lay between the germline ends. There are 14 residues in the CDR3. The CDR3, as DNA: TGTGCCAGTAGTATCGGCGGGCAGGGACCTGGCTACACCTTC. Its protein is CASSIGGQGPGYTF. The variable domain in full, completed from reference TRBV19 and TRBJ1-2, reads DGGITQSPKYLFRKEGQNVTLSCEQNLNHDAMYWYRQDPGQGLRLIYYSQIVNDFQKGDIAEGYSVSREKKESFPLTVTSAQKNPTAFYLCASSIGGQGPGYTFGSGTRLTVV.

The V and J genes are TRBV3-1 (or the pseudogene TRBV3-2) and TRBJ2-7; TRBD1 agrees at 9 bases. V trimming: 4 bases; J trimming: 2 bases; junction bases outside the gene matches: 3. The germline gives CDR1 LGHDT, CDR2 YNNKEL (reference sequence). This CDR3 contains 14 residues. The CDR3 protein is CASSLGQGPYEQYF. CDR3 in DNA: TGTGCCAGCAGCCTGGGACAGGGACCCTACGAGCAGTACTTC.

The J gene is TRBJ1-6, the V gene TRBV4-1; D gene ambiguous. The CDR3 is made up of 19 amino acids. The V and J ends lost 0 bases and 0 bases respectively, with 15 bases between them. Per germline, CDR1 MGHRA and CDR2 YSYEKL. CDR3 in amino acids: CASSQDDPGRSSYNSPLHF. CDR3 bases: TGCGCCAGCAGCCAAGATGATCCGGGGAGGAGCTCCTATAATTCACCCCTCCACTTT.

The CDR3 coding sequence is TGTGCCAGCAGCTCCCAACGGCCAGGGGGGGAGACCCAGTACTTC. Residues: CASSSQRPGGETQYF. This sequence joins TRBV7-9 and TRBJ2-5, with D tentatively TRBD1 (7 bases). The CDR3 runs to 15 residues. The V end lost 4 bases, the J end lost 5 bases, and 17 bases lay between the germline ends. The germline V gene has CDR1 SEHNR and CDR2 FQNEAQ (reference sequence). The whole variable domain, remainder taken from reference TRBV7-9 and TRBJ2-5, is DTGVSQNPRHKITKRGQNVTFRCDPISEHNRLYWYRQTLGQGPEFLTYFQNEAQLEKSRLLSDRFSAERPKGSFSTLEIQRTEQGDSAMYLCASSSQRPGGETQYFGPGTRLLVL.

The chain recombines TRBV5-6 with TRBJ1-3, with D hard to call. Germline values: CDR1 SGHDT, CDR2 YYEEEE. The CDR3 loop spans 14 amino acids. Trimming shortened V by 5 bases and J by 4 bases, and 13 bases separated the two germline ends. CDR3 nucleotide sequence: TGTGCCAGCAGTTTTGGGAACCTCGGAAACACCATATATTTT. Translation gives CASSFGNLGNTIYF.

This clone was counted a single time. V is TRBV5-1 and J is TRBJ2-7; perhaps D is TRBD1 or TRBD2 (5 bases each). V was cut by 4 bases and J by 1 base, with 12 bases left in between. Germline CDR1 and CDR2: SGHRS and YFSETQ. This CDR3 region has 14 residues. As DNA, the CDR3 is TGCGCCAGCAGCGTGGGGACGGAGTCCTACGAGCAGTACTTC. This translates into CASSVGTESYEQYF.

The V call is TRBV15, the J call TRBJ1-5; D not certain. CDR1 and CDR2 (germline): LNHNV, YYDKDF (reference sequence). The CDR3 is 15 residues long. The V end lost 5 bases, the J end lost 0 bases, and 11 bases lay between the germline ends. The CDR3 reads CATSATAGSNQPQHF. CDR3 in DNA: TGTGCCACCAGCGCGACCGCCGGTAGCAATCAGCCCCAGCATTTT.

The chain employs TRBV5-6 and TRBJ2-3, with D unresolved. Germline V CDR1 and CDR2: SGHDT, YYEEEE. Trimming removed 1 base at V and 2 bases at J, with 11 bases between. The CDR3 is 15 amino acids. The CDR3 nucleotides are TGTGCCAGCAGCTTGAAGGTGGGTGTCACAGATACGCAGTATTTT. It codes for CASSLKVGVTDTQYF. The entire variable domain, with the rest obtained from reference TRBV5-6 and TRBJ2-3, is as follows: DAGVTQSPTHLIKTRGQQVTLRCSPKSGHDTVSWYQQALGQGPQFIFQYYEEEERQRGNFPDRFSGHQFPNYSSELNVNALLLGDSALYLCASSLKVGVTDTQYFGPGTRLTVL.

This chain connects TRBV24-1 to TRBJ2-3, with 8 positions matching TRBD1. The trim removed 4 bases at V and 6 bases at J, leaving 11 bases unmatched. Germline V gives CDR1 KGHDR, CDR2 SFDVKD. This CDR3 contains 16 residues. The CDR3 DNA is TGTGCCACCAGTGACCCGACAGGGGCCCAGGGTGATACGCAGTATTTT. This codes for CATSDPTGAQGDTQYF.

DNA of the CDR3: TGTGCCAGCAGCGCTCCCAGCGGAACATACAATGAGCAGTTCTTC. Translated: CASSAPSGTYNEQFF. The gene calls are TRBV9 and TRBJ2-1; maybe TRBD2 (5 bases). V was clipped by 3 bases and J by 4 bases, with 14 bases between them. CDR3 length: 15 residues. Germline CDR1 reads SGDLS; CDR2 reads YYNGEE.

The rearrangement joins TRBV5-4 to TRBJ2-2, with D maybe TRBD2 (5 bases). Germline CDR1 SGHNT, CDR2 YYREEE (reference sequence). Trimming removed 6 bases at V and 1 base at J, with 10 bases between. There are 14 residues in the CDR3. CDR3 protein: CASTPRENTGELFF. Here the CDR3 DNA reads TGTGCCAGCACCCCTCGGGAGAACACCGGGGAGCTGTTTTTT. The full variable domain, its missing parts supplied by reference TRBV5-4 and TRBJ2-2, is ETGVTQSPTHLIKTRGQQVTLRCSSQSGHNTVSWYQQALGQGPQFIFQYYREEENGRGNFPPRFSGLQFPNYSSELNVNALELDDSALYLCASTPRENTGELFFGEGSRLTVL.

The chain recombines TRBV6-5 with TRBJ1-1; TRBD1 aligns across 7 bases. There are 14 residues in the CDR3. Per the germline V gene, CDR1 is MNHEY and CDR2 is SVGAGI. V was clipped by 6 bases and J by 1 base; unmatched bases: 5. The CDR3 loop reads CASSQRTGNTEAFF. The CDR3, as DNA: TGTGCCAGCAGCCAACGGACAGGGAACACTGAAGCTTTCTTT.